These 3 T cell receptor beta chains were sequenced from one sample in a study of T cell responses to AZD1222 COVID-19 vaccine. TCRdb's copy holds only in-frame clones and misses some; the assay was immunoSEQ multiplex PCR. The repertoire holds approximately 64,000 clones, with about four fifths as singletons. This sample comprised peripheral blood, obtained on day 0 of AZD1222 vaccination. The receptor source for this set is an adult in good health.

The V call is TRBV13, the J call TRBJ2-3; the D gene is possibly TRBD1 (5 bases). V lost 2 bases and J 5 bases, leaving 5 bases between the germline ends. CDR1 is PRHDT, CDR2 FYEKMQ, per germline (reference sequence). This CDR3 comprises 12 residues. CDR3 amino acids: CASSLQGDTQYF. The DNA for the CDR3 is TGTGCCAGCAGCTTACAGGGAGATACGCAGTATTTT.

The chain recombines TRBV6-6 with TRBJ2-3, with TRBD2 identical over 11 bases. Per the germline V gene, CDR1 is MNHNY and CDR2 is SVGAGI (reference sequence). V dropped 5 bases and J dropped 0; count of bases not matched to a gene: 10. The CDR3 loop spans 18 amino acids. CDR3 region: CASSPSGGRRTSTDTQYF. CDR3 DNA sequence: TGTGCCAGCAGTCCTAGCGGGGGGCGACGAACTAGCACAGATACGCAGTATTTT.

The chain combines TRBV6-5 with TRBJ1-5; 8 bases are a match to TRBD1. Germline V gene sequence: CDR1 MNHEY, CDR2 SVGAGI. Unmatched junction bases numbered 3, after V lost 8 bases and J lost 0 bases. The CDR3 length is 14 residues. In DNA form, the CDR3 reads TGTGCCAGCTTACAGGGGGATAGCAATCAGCCCCAGCATTTT. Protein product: CASLQGDSNQPQHF.